These 9 T cell receptor beta chains originate from one sample sequenced in a study of T cells expressing NK-cell markers. TCRdb reanalyzed the 5' RACE reads, giving one entry per CDR3 protein sequence and no DNA. The listing contains some 440,000 distinct CDR3 sequences. The specimen was blood T cells: a sorted CD56 or NKG2C T cell subset, CD4+ or CD8+ T cells, or bulk PBMC T cells (not recorded which). These receptors came from a woman aged 50 to 60 in good health.

The V call is TRBV4-1, the J call TRBJ2-1; the D gene TCRdb calls, TRBD2, cannot be checked with no DNA. The CDR3 is 13 amino acids. Germline CDR1 and CDR2: MGHRA and YSYEKL. Here the CDR3 reads CASSQAGPTGQFF.

This sequence joins TRBV25-1 and TRBJ2-5; there is no DNA to check the TCRdb D call of TRBD2. This CDR3 is 15 amino acids long. Per germline, CDR1 MGHDK and CDR2 SYGVNS. Here the CDR3 reads CASSGVAGVRETQYF.

The gene calls are TRBV9 and TRBJ2-1; there is no DNA to check the TCRdb D call of TRBD1. CDR3 length equals 16 residues. The germline gives CDR1 SGDLS, CDR2 YYNGEE. This chain's CDR3 is CASSANFGQGANEQFF.

The chain is built from TRBV20-1 and TRBJ2-3; lacking DNA, the TRBD2 call made by TCRdb goes unchecked. Germline values: CDR1 DFQATT, CDR2 SNEGSKA (reference sequence). The CDR3 has 14 amino acids. This CDR3 reads CSAPQGIAGVTQYF.

The chain employs TRBV10-2 and TRBJ2-7; the D call from TCRdb, TRBD1, cannot be confirmed without DNA. Looked up from germline, CDR1 is WSHSY and CDR2 is SAAADI. CDR3 length equals 13 residues. CDR3 loop: CASGWTRAYEQYF.

This chain uses TRBV27 with TRBJ1-1. Germline V gene data show CDR1 as MNHEY and CDR2 as SMNVEV (reference sequence). This CDR3 has 13 amino acids. CDR3 protein: CASSPSIKTEAFF.

This CDR3 is CASSQSDGASYNEQFF. V gene TRBV5-1 combines with J gene TRBJ2-1. The germline gives CDR1 SGHRS, CDR2 YFSETQ. The CDR3 loop spans 16 amino acids.

V gene TRBV29-1 combines with J gene TRBJ2-5; TCRdb lists TRBD2, though no DNA is available to test this call. CDR1 SQVTM and CDR2 ANQGSEA come from the germline V gene. This CDR3 has 14 residues. The CDR3 here is CSVVPLAGQETQYF.

The J gene is TRBJ2-2, the V gene TRBV6-1; TCRdb indicates TRBD2, and absent DNA this call remains unverified. CDR3 size: 15 residues. Germline V gene lookup returns CDR1 MNHNS and CDR2 SASEGT. CDR3 residues: CASIVASGKKGELFF.